One sample yielded the 21 T cell receptor beta chains listed below, sequenced in a study of CXCR3-negative and CXCR3-positive naive CD8 T cells. Study-wide results and caveats: TRB CDR3s were more hydrophobic in CXCR3-positive than in CXCR3-negative naive cells.

TRB cDNA libraries were made by UMI-labeled 5' RACE. TCRdb re-called the 5' RACE reads; one entry per CDR3 protein, DNA not given. The sample includes 120,000 to 150,000 distinct CDR3 sequences. Antigen specificity for these receptors is unknown. The sequenced material came from naive CXCR3+ CD8+ T cells from blood. Sample subset: CD45RO-CCR7+CD27+CD95- naive CD8+ T cells expressing CXCR3 (TNR3+). Source of these receptors: a human donor in good health. Some clones in this sample may be carry-over from other donors' samples.

The chain is built from TRBV14 and TRBJ1-1; absent DNA, TCRdb's TRBD1 call cannot be checked. Germline loops: CDR1 SGHDN, CDR2 FVKESK. The CDR3 is made up of 15 amino acids. This CDR3 is CASSQEGVPNTEAFF.

The chain employs TRBV27 and TRBJ2-1; as DNA is missing, the TRBD2 call by TCRdb cannot be tested. The length of the CDR3 is 15 residues. Germline CDR1 MNHEY, CDR2 SMNVEV (reference sequence). CDR3 loop: CASSLGTSGNNEQFF.

The rearrangement links TRBV4-3 to TRBJ1-1. CDR1 and CDR2 from the germline V gene are LGHNA and YSLEER. CDR3 length: 14 residues. The CDR3 sequence: CASSQGLLNTEAFF.

The genes are TRBV27 and TRBJ2-3; there is no DNA to check the TCRdb D call of TRBD1. The germline gives CDR1 MNHEY, CDR2 SMNVEV (reference sequence). This CDR3 has 14 residues. CDR3 sequence reads: CASSLGDPTDTQYF.

The chain links TRBV24-1 to TRBJ2-3; TCRdb gives TRBD2 as the D gene, but with no DNA this cannot be confirmed. The CDR3 covers 17 residues. Germline V gene sequence: CDR1 KGHDR, CDR2 SFDVKD. The CDR3 here is CATSDAGRISGTDTQYF.

This rearrangement joins TRBV7-6 to TRBJ1-2. Germline V lookup: CDR1 SGHVS, CDR2 FNYEAQ. There are 16 residues in the CDR3. The CDR3 is CASSSGPGVVSYGYTF.

This chain joins TRBV7-9 and TRBJ1-4; no DNA is available, so the TRBD1 call from TCRdb remains unchecked. The CDR3 has 14 residues. Germline values: CDR1 SEHNR, CDR2 FQNEAQ (reference sequence). This CDR3 is CASSLGIQGGKLFF.

The rearrangement uses TRBV29-1 and TRBJ2-7; TCRdb proposes TRBD2, but this gene call is untestable without DNA. CDR1 SQVTM and CDR2 ANQGSEA come from the germline V gene. This CDR3 spans 16 amino acids. The chain's CDR3 is CSVSPPGQASSYEQYF.

The chain carries TRBV5-1 and TRBJ2-7; checking the TCRdb D call of TRBD1 is not possible without DNA. CDR3 size: 14 residues. CDR1 is SGHRS, CDR2 YFSETQ, per germline. CDR3 region: CASREVGGLYEQYF.

The genes are TRBV11-2 and TRBJ2-5; TCRdb selects TRBD1, and the lack of DNA leaves this call unchecked. The CDR3 runs to 15 residues. Germline V gene lookup returns CDR1 SGHAT and CDR2 FQNNGV. The CDR3 is CASSLVGTNQETQYF.

The rearrangement uses TRBV6-6 and TRBJ2-2. Germline V gene lookup returns CDR1 MNHNY and CDR2 SVGAGI (reference sequence). The CDR3 runs 12 residues. CDR3 loop: CASRGYAGELFF.

This CDR3 is CASSQEWIAGPQETQYF. The gene calls are TRBV14 and TRBJ2-5; the D call from TCRdb, TRBD2, cannot be confirmed without DNA. CDR3 length: 17 amino acids. Germline assignment: CDR1 SGHDN and CDR2 FVKESK. The entire variable domain, with the rest obtained from reference TRBV14 and TRBJ2-5, is as follows: EAGVTQFPSHSVIEKGQTVTLRCDPISGHDNLYWYRRVMGKEIKFLLHFVKESKQDESGMPNNRFLAERTGGTYSTLKVQPAELEDSGVYFCASSQEWIAGPQETQYFGPGTRLLVL.

The CDR3 here is CSTRQGDDYGYTF. The rearrangement joins TRBV29-1 to TRBJ1-2; TCRdb's D call of TRBD1 is untestable without DNA. CDR3 length: 13 amino acids. From germline, CDR1 is SQVTM and CDR2 ANQGSEA.

The chain carries TRBV5-1 and TRBJ2-7; with no DNA, the TCRdb D assignment of TRBD2 cannot be verified. Germline V lookup: CDR1 SGHRS, CDR2 YFSETQ. This CDR3 contains 19 residues. CDR3 region: CASSQLAGGPYSSYNEQYF.

V gene TRBV14 combines with J gene TRBJ2-2. Germline V lookup: CDR1 SGHDN, CDR2 FVKESK. The CDR3 has 13 amino acids. CDR3 loop: CATTGENTGELFF.

This chain uses TRBV27 with TRBJ2-7; absent DNA, TCRdb's TRBD1 call cannot be checked. The CDR3 spans 14 residues. The V gene's germline CDR1 is MNHEY and CDR2 SMNVEV (reference sequence). CDR3: CASSLYFRAYEQYF.

The J gene is TRBJ1-5, the V gene TRBV29-1; TCRdb calls TRBD1, which cannot be checked without DNA. Germline V gene data show CDR1 as SQVTM and CDR2 as ANQGSEA. The CDR3 length is 14 residues. Here the CDR3 reads CSVWGGDSNQPPHF.

The J gene is TRBJ2-1, the V gene TRBV7-7; the D call of TRBD2 rests on TCRdb alone, since no DNA is present to check it. The germline V gene encodes CDR1 SSHAT and CDR2 FNYEAQ (reference sequence). The CDR3 extends over 14 amino acids. CDR3 loop: CASSPGLAGHEQFF. The whole variable domain, remainder taken from reference TRBV7-7 and TRBJ2-1, is GAGVSQSPRYKVTKRGQDVTLRCDPISSHATLYWYQQALGQGPEFLTYFNYEAQPDKSGLPSDRFSAERPEGSISTLTIQRTEQRDSAMYRCASSPGLAGHEQFFGPGTRLTVL.

J is TRBJ1-6 and V is TRBV6-5; TCRdb's D call, TRBD1, is unchecked because there is no DNA. This CDR3 has 15 amino acids. Per the germline V gene, CDR1 is MNHEY and CDR2 is SVGAGI. Here the CDR3 reads CASSQTGNYNSPLHF.

The rearrangement links TRBV5-1 to TRBJ2-7; absent DNA, TCRdb's TRBD2 call cannot be checked. Germline V lookup: CDR1 SGHRS, CDR2 YFSETQ. This CDR3 comprises 13 residues. This CDR3 is CASSAEAGLEQYF.

The chain has TRBV4-1 and TRBJ2-1; the D call from TCRdb, TRBD2, cannot be confirmed without DNA. This CDR3 comprises 16 residues. CDR1 and CDR2 (germline): MGHRA, YSYEKL. The CDR3 is CASSQVGLAYDDEQFF.